These 8 T cell receptor beta chains originate from one sample sequenced in a study of blood T cell repertoires in COVID-19. The data were produced by immunoSEQ multiplex PCR, yet TCRdb's version contains in-frame clones alone and is incomplete. The sample holds 200,000 to 250,000 clones, around 80% seen once. Sequenced: peripheral blood. The receptors come from a woman in her forties with acute or convalescent COVID-19.

The V call is TRBV6-5, the J call TRBJ1-2; D uncertain. Germline values: CDR1 MNHEY, CDR2 SVGAGI. V shed 4 bases and J shed 1 base, with 13 bases lying between them. This CDR3 region has 15 residues. As DNA, the CDR3 is TGTGCCAGCAGTTCGGACGGGGTCCTTAACTATGGCTACACCTTC. This encodes CASSSDGVLNYGYTF.

This chain joins TRBV4-1 and TRBJ2-7; 10 bases line up with TRBD2. CDR1 is MGHRA and CDR2 is YSYEKL in the germline V gene. V shed 3 bases and J 4 bases; nucleotides not matched to a gene: 12. This CDR3 spans 17 amino acids. The CDR3 is CASSHAATGTSVYEQYF. Written as DNA, the CDR3 is TGCGCCAGCAGCCACGCAGCGACCGGGACTAGCGTTTACGAGCAGTACTTC.

The chain uses TRBV12-3 or TRBV12-4 and TRBJ2-1, with D maybe TRBD2 (5 bases). The CDR3 is 13 residues long. V was pared by 3 bases and J by 14 bases, with 17 bases between. The CDR3 spells CASSFKAETPKFF. CDR3 DNA: TGTGCCAGCAGTTTTAAAGCGGAGACCCCCAAGTTCTTC.

The rearrangement links TRBV7-9 to TRBJ2-3, with 7 positions matching TRBD1. After removal of 10 bases from V and 0 bases from J, the junction contained 10 bases not matched to a gene. Germline values: CDR1 SEHNR, CDR2 FQNEAQ (reference sequence). The CDR3 contains 15 residues. The CDR3 sequence is CATPGQTSSTDTQYF. In DNA, the CDR3 is TGTGCCACCCCGGGACAGACCTCTAGCACAGATACGCAGTATTTT.

The chain joins TRBV20-1 to TRBJ2-5; D gene uncertain. The germline CDR1 and CDR2 sequences are DFQATT and SNEGSKA (reference sequence). The CDR3 sequence is 11 residues long. CDR3 nucleotides: TGCAGCGGCGAGGTACAAGAGACCCAGTACTTC. Residues: CSGEVQETQYF.

The rearrangement joins TRBV6-1 to TRBJ2-7; tentative D call: TRBD2 (6 bases). The CDR3 has 15 amino acids. Germline CDR1 is MNHNS and CDR2 is SASEGT. Trimming removed 2 bases from V and 2 bases from J, with 13 bases in between. CDR3 sequence (DNA): TGTGCCAGCAGTGAACAAGGAGGGATCGCCTACGAGCAGTACTTC. As protein: CASSEQGGIAYEQYF.

The chain recombines TRBV11-3 with TRBJ1-1, with D maybe TRBD1 (5 bases). V shed 5 bases and J shed 6 bases, with 19 bases lying between them. The germline CDR1 and CDR2 sequences are SGHNT and YENEEA. This CDR3 region has 15 residues. CDR3 residues: CASSTGRGADAEAFF. In DNA, the CDR3 is TGTGCCAGCAGCACTGGGAGGGGCGCGGACGCTGAAGCTTTCTTT.

V is TRBV27 and J is TRBJ2-3, with D maybe TRBD1 (5 bases). The CDR3 is 12 residues long. CDR1 is MNHEY, CDR2 SMNVEV, per germline (reference sequence). The V end was cut by 5 bases, the J end by 5 bases, with 8 bases between. The CDR3 reads CASSPRVDTQYF. Written as DNA, the CDR3 is TGTGCCAGCAGTCCCAGGGTAGATACGCAGTATTTT.